The rows below give T cell receptor beta chains drawn from one sample of a study of blood T cell repertoires in COVID-19. Sequenced by immunoSEQ multiplex PCR; TCRdb stores in-frame clones only, minus some. The sample has some 250,000 clones, 87% seen once. The sequencing sample was made of peripheral blood. The receptors stem from a man in his 60s who had recovered from COVID-19. CDR3s include the opening cysteine and the closing phenylalanine or tryptophan. The D gene is left open where the match is weak. Expanded clones get a size class; other rows say once, few or many, or leave the size out.

TRBJ1-2 | TRBD1 | NA | TRBV3-1/TRBV3-2 | TGTGCCAGCAGGCGGGACAGGGTTGTTCACTTAGATGGCTACACCTTC | CASRRDRVVHLDGYTF
TRBJ2-4 | TRBD2 | NA | TRBV6-1 | TGTGCCAGCAGTGATGACGGGGGGGCGTCGGAAAACATTCAGTACTTC | CASSDDGGASENIQYF
TRBJ2-2 | NA | NA | TRBV20-1 | TGCAGTGCTAGTCCCCTCGGGGGTCGCGGGGTAACCGGGGAGCTGTTTTTT | CSASPLGGRGVTGELFF
TRBJ1-3 | TRBD1 | once | TRBV7-8 | TGTGCCAGCAGCGAACGACAGGGAAGACAGTCATGGAACACCATATATTTT | CASSERQGRQSWNTIYF
TRBJ2-1 | TRBD2 | NA | TRBV5-1 | TGCGCCAGCAGCTTGGGCAGTAGGACTAGCGGGGGCAGGAATGAGCAGTTCTTC | CASSLGSRTSGGRNEQFF
TRBJ2-4 | TRBD1 | NA | TRBV5-1 | TGCGCCAGTAGTCAGGGACAGGGTCGCGTCATTCAGTACTTC | CASSQGQGRVIQYF
TRBJ1-2 | NA | NA | TRBV9 | TGTGCCAGCAGCGTAGGGTCGGCTAACTATGGCTACACCTTC | CASSVGSANYGYTF
TRBJ2-3 | TRBD1 | once | TRBV11-2 | TGTGCCAGCAGCCGAGGACAGGGGACAGGAGATACGCAGTATTTT | CASSRGQGTGDTQYF
TRBJ1-5 | NA | NA | TRBV5-5 | TGTGCCAGCAGCTCGACAGACAATCAGCCCCAGCATTTT | CASSSTDNQPQHF
TRBJ1-1 | TRBD1 | NA | TRBV14 | TGTGCCAGCGGGGACAGGCTGAACACTGAAGCTTTCTTT | CASGDRLNTEAFF
TRBJ1-2 | TRBD1 | NA | TRBV10-3 | TGTGCCATCAGGGGGACAGGGGCTGGCTACACCTTC | CAIRGTGAGYTF
TRBJ2-3 | NA | NA | TRBV7-2 | TGTGCCAGCAGCTTAGGGTTCGGTGATACGCAGTATTTT | CASSLGFGDTQYF
TRBJ2-1 | TRBD2 | NA | TRBV7-2 | TGTGCCAGCAGCTTAGGACGTGGGGGGGATGAGCAGTTCTTC | CASSLGRGGDEQFF
TRBJ2-3 | TRBD2 | NA | TRBV7-2 | TGTGCCAGCAGCCGGCAAGCGGGGGGGGTCACAGATACGCAGTATTTT | CASSRQAGGVTDTQYF
TRBJ2-2 | TRBD1 | once | TRBV24-1 | TGTGCCACCAGTGATCCGGGACAGGGGGCCACCGGGGAGCTGTTTTTT | CATSDPGQGATGELFF
TRBJ2-7 | NA | NA | TRBV2 | TGTGCCAGCAGTGAACAGGGGTTAGGCGAGCAGTACTTC | CASSEQGLGEQYF
TRBJ2-3 | NA | NA | TRBV9 | TGTGCCAGCAGCCGGTCGGGGAGCACAGATACGCAGTATTTT | CASSRSGSTDTQYF
TRBJ2-2 | TRBD1 | NA | TRBV2 | TGTGCCAGCAGTGACAGGGGGCGTAACACCGGGGAGCTGTTTTTT | CASSDRGRNTGELFF
TRBJ1-6 | NA | NA | TRBV2 | TGTGCCAGCAGTGATGCTAGAAGGCGAAACTCCTATAATTCACCCCTCCACTTT | CASSDARRRNSYNSPLHF
TRBJ1-2 | TRBD1 | once | TRBV27 | TGTGCCAGCAGTTTATCGGTGGACAGGGCCTATGGCTACACCTTC | CASSLSVDRAYGYTF
TRBJ1-1 | NA | few | TRBV7-9 | TGTGCCAGCAGCCGAACTCGGGACACTGAAGCTTTCTTT | CASSRTRDTEAFF
TRBJ2-7 | NA | NA | TRBV11-2 | TGTGCCAGCAGCTTAGAGGAGGGAAACTACGAGCAGTACTTC | CASSLEEGNYEQYF
TRBJ2-3 | NA | NA | TRBV10-3 | TGTGCCATCAGTAGCCTAGCAGATACGCAGTATTTT | CAISSLADTQYF
TRBJ1-2 | NA | NA | TRBV5-1 | TGCGCCAGCAGCTTTGATGGAGGGTATGGCTACACCTTC | CASSFDGGYGYTF
TRBJ2-1 | NA | NA | TRBV27 | TGTGCCAGCAGTCTCCCGCAGGGCCGTTTCGATGAGCAGTTCTTC | CASSLPQGRFDEQFF
TRBJ2-3 | TRBD2 | once | TRBV4-1 | TGCGCCAGCAGCCGGGGTGCGGGAGGCACAGATACGCAGTATTTT | CASSRGAGGTDTQYF
TRBJ2-1 | TRBD1 | NA | TRBV14 | TGTGCCAGCAGCCGGGACAGGGGATGGTATTATGAGCAGTTCTTC | CASSRDRGWYYEQFF
TRBJ2-3 | NA | NA | TRBV4-2 | TGTGCCAGCAGCCAACTAACTCCTCTGGATACGCAGTATTTT | CASSQLTPLDTQYF
TRBJ2-2 | NA | NA | TRBV5-6 | TGTGCCAGCAGCTTGGTACAGAGAAACACCGGGGAGCTGTTTTTT | CASSLVQRNTGELFF
TRBJ1-2 | TRBD1 | NA | TRBV27 | TGTGCCAGCAGTTCACCGGGACAGTACTATGGCTACACCTTC | CASSSPGQYYGYTF
TRBJ2-1 | TRBD1 | NA | TRBV24-1 | TGTGCCACCAGTGTTCTGGACAGGGGGCCCCATGAGCAGTTCTTC | CATSVLDRGPHEQFF
TRBJ2-1 | NA | NA | TRBV3-1/TRBV3-2 | TGTGCCAGCAGCCAAGATTTGGCACCCGCGGATGAGCAGTTCTTC | CASSQDLAPADEQFF
TRBJ2-1 | TRBD2 | NA | TRBV7-6 | TGTGCCAGCAGCTTAAAAGGGTCGACTAGCGTGTGCCCCTACAATGAGCAGTTCTTC | CASSLKGSTSVCPYNEQFF
TRBJ2-7 | NA | once | TRBV2 | TGTGCCAGTTGTGGGGCCATGAGAGGTGAGCAGTACTTC | CASCGAMRGEQYF
TRBJ1-4 | NA | NA | TRBV6-5 | TGTGCCAGCAGTTACGAAGGAGGCCGTATGGAAAAACTGTTTTTT | CASSYEGGRMEKLFF
TRBJ2-6 | NA | NA | TRBV2 | TGTGCCAGCAGCACTGGGGCCAACGTCCTGACTTTC | CASSTGANVLTF
TRBJ1-1 | TRBD1 | NA | TRBV28 | TGTGCCAGCAGTCCTCCGGGACAGGGTTCTGTTGAAGCTTTCTTT | CASSPPGQGSVEAFF
TRBJ1-6 | NA | NA | TRBV13 | TGTGCCAGCAGCTTAACGCAGGGTGATTCACCCCTCCACTTT | CASSLTQGDSPLHF
TRBJ2-2 | TRBD1 | NA | TRBV6-5 | TGTGCCAGCAGTTCAGGACAGGTGAACACCGGGGAGCTGTTTTTT | CASSSGQVNTGELFF
TRBJ1-3 | TRBD1 | NA | TRBV5-1 | TGCGCCAGCAGCTTACCCGGGACAGCTGCTGGAAACACCATATATTTT | CASSLPGTAAGNTIYF
TRBJ1-2 | TRBD1 | NA | TRBV30 | TGTGCCTGGAGTCGGGGGGGACAGGGCTACGGCTACACCTTC | CAWSRGGQGYGYTF
TRBJ2-5 | NA | NA | TRBV7-9 | TGTGCCAGCAGCTTAATGAATCTAGGCGGGACCCAGTACTTC | CASSLMNLGGTQYF
TRBJ1-2 | TRBD1 | NA | TRBV5-6 | TGTGCCAGCAGCTGGGACAGGGTCGACTATGGCTACACCTTC | CASSWDRVDYGYTF
TRBJ1-1 | NA | NA | TRBV30 | TGTGCCTGGAGCCCGACAGTGAACACTGAAGCTTTCTTT | CAWSPTVNTEAFF
TRBJ1-2 | TRBD1 | NA | TRBV2 | TGTGCCAGCAGTCAGGGGGATCTGAACTATGGCTACACCTTC | CASSQGDLNYGYTF
TRBJ1-3 | NA | NA | TRBV5-1 | TGCGCCAGCAGCTTGGGTGGGGAGAGCTCTGGAAACACCATATATTTT | CASSLGGESSGNTIYF
TRBJ1-5 | TRBD1 | NA | TRBV18 | TGTGCCAGCTCACCACTCCCAGGGGGCGTCGGCAATCAGCCCCAGCATTTT | CASSPLPGGVGNQPQHF
TRBJ1-4 | NA | once | TRBV5-4 | TGTGCCAGCAGCTTGGCAGGGGCCGGGGTGGCTGAAAAACTGTTTTTT | CASSLAGAGVAEKLFF
TRBJ2-3 | NA | NA | TRBV29-1 | TGCAGCGTTGAACTACTTGATACGCAGTATTTT | CSVELLDTQYF